The TCR beta chain under discussion was sequenced for a study of T cells in Graves' hyperthyroidism and ophthalmopathy (dated by TCRdb to about 2019). Regarding the study in general: Peripheral blood samples were taken at the time of initial diagnosis, prior to any treatment. To identify distinguishing TCR V-J signatures, a discovery cohort of 100 patients was used, comprising some 45 with Graves' ophthalmopathy and around 60 with stable Graves' hyperthyroidism. An independent validation cohort of under 20 hyperthyroidism patients and about 16 patients who later progressed to ophthalmopathy tested prospective prediction of ophthalmopathy. The roughly 100 discovery patients were divided at random into training and test sets in a 7:3 ratio. After sampling, hyperthyroidism patients received methimazole starting at 30 mg daily, and ophthalmopathy patients received high-dose intravenous methylprednisolone. In over five Graves' hyperthyroidism patients, the study also compared T-cell repertoires from thyroid tissue with T-cell repertoires from blood. TCR Vbeta CDR3 sequencing of 120 to 150 peripheral blood samples (approximately 44 ophthalmopathy, some 75 hyperthyroidism and around 17 progressor patients) is reported in the paper.

The investigation overall reported the following: A 13 V-J signature model separated ophthalmopathy from stable hyperthyroidism, with about 88% sensitivity and around 84% specificity in cross-validation and 80%/75% in testing. In validation, the model predicted progression to ophthalmopathy with 65% to 71% sensitivity and 72.22% specificity, a median of 6.5 months before onset. Most expanded thyroid clonotypes (frequency above 0.001) were also detected in blood, a finding suggesting that blood repertoires may reflect thyroid immune responses. No statistical method was used to fix the sample size in advance, and group allocation was not hidden from the investigators.

The TCR beta CDR3 regions were amplified from RNA transcripts. For the first round of RT-PCR on the TCR CDR3, the HTBI primer set was used together with the Qiagen OneStep RT-PCR kit. Libraries were constructed in a second round of multiplex PCR, after which size selection and purification were carried out. Sequencing of the libraries was done on an Illumina HiSeq2000 using paired-end 100 bp reads. The authors processed their data as follows. SOAPnuke was used to process the raw data, removing reads that contained adapters or uncalled bases, had a mean Phred below 15, or lacked an exact match to the constant primer or identifier. High-quality paired reads were merged with COPE v1.2.5, and unique nucleotide sequences were defined as clonotypes. MiTCR v1.1 was used to align clonotypes to the IMGT TRBV, TRBD and TRBJ reference segments. Only V-J combinations with frequency above 0.0001, covering about 99% of repertoires, were analysed. The TCS score was defined as the ratio of F50 (clonal expansion) to E x V (chaos), calculated using BLOSUM62-based TCRdist between CDR3 peptides within each V-J. Welch's t-statistics and random forest reduced fewer than 550 V-J features to some 14, which were used in a naive Bayes classifier (R e1071). TCRdb reprocessing: public reads trimmed at Q25 with fastp, clones called with MiXCR, in-frame beta chains kept. Rows merge per CDR3 protein into single entries with the most common DNA and genes. The V and J calls, along with clone size, are taken from TCRdb and not from the paper's own processing. The sample table holds a few hundred thousand distinct CDR3 sequences, of which approximately 14% were seen once. Of the sample, about 7% falls within the top ten clones.

The germline V gene gives CDR1 as MNHNS and CDR2 as SASEGT. The CDR3 numbers 15 residues from cysteine through phenylalanine. Of the read, only the CDR3 DNA is kept; its 45 bases are in frame from base 1. About this clonotype: The antigen it binds to is not known. One end of the junction fails to match germline, which may point to a read error.

Stable Graves' hyperthyroidism was defined as no progression to ophthalmopathy during 18 months of follow-up. Hyperthyroidism patients were newly diagnosed, had a disease duration of under 2 months, and were aged 18 to 65 years. Patients with uncontrolled infections, other autoimmune diseases, pregnancy or lactation were excluded. Diagnoses were based on clinical symptoms, serum thyroxine and TRAb, thyroid ultrasound and orbital computed tomography. PBMCs were isolated from about 10 ml of fresh peripheral blood by Ficoll-Paque density gradient centrifugation. Total RNA was extracted with Trizol reagent, and quality was checked on an Agilent 2100 Bioanalyzer.

The sequence links TRBV6-1 to TRBJ2-5, with TRBD1 tentatively as D gene (5 bases match). Sequencing was performed on blood. This receptor was taken from a young woman with Graves' hyperthyroidism. The DNA sequence follows: TGTGCCAGCAGCCCCAGACAGTGGTACCAAGAGACCCAGTCCTTC. Its protein is CASSPRQWYQETQSF.